The 15 T cell receptor beta chains below all came from one sample that was sequenced in a study of regulatory T cells in long-lasting Graves disease. Building the TCR beta libraries relied on iRepertoire HTBI primers, and CDR3 regions underwent Arm-PCR. TCRdb reprocessed the multiplex PCR reads via MiXCR and lists one record per CDR3 protein. Of 520,000 or so distinct CDR3 sequences listed, about 12% are singletons. Documented time point: newly diagnosed GD, antithyroid drugs for less than 3 months. RNA extracted from PBMCs served as the sequencing template. These data were also reused for a study on T cells in Graves' hyperthyroidism and ophthalmopathy.

The sequences come from peripheral blood mononuclear cells (PBMCs), collected at new diagnosis, from a patient treated with antithyroid drugs. These TCRs come from a woman aged 25 to 39 with Graves disease.

This clonotype was seen many times. The chain uses TRBV3-1 and TRBJ2-7, with D possibly matching TRBD1 (6 bases). The V end was cut by 1 base, the J end by 5 bases, with 15 bases between. From germline, CDR1 is LGHDT and CDR2 YNNKEL (reference sequence). The CDR3 consists of 15 residues. The CDR3 coding sequence is TGTGCCAGCAGCCAAGTCCGAGGCAGGGACAACGAGCAGTACTTC. Its translation: CASSQVRGRDNEQYF.

V is TRBV2 and J is TRBJ2-2; 11 bases match TRBD2. V trimming: 7 bases; J trimming: 0 bases; junction bases outside the gene matches: 10. The CDR3 extends over 18 amino acids. The germline gives CDR1 SNHLY, CDR2 FYNNEI. The CDR3 is CASMLASGRSTNTGELFF. CDR3 DNA: TGTGCCAGCATGCTCGCTAGCGGGAGGTCAACGAACACCGGGGAGCTGTTTTTT.

At least ten counts were recorded for this clonotype. This chain uses TRBV11-2 with TRBJ1-1; D unresolved. The V gene lost 1 base and the J gene lost 12 bases, with 15 bases spanning the gap. The germline V gene has CDR1 SGHAT and CDR2 FQNNGV. CDR3 length: 13 amino acids. The CDR3: CASSLGGSDGSFF. CDR3 coding DNA: TGTGCCAGCAGCTTAGGTGGGTCCGATGGGTCTTTCTTT.

The chain combines TRBV24-1 with TRBJ2-3; D perhaps matches TRBD1 (6 bases). Germline V lookup: CDR1 KGHDR, CDR2 SFDVKD. V dropped 4 bases and J dropped 2 bases, with 24 bases sitting between them. The CDR3 totals 19 residues. CDR3 residues: CATSEWGPKLGAPTDTQYF. As DNA, the CDR3 is TGTGCCACCAGTGAGTGGGGCCCTAAACTGGGGGCCCCCACAGATACGCAGTATTTT.

The table lists this clonotype with a few counts. The chain employs TRBV18 and TRBJ2-5; no definite D call. This CDR3 has 14 amino acids. CDR1 KGHSH and CDR2 LQKENI come from the germline V gene. V lost 0 bases and J lost 2, with 7 bases in between. The CDR3 DNA is TGTGCCAGCTCACCACCGTCCCAGCAAGAGACCCAGTACTTC. It translates to CASSPPSQQETQYF. Looking up the rest from reference TRBV18 and TRBJ2-5 gives the full variable domain: NAGVMQNPRHLVRRRGQEARLRCSPMKGHSHVYWYRQLPEEGLKFMVYLQKENIIDESGMPKERFSAEFPKEGPSILRIQQVVRGDSAAYFCASSPPSQQETQYFGPGTRLLVL.

The J gene is TRBJ1-4, the V gene TRBV4-1; D not certain. Germline CDR1 and CDR2: MGHRA and YSYEKL. Trimming left V 0 bases short and J 7 bases short, with 15 bases between. The CDR3 runs to 16 residues. The CDR3 loop reads CASSQDRIGRREKLFF. In nucleotides, the CDR3 is TGCGCCAGCAGCCAAGATCGTATAGGGAGGCGTGAAAAACTGTTTTTT.

Notes on this clonotype: With a much larger clone just one base away, this may be a read error. V is TRBV5-1 and J is TRBJ1-1; no firm D call. CDR1 is SGHRS and CDR2 is YFSETQ in the germline V gene. V lost 2 bases to trimming and J lost 2 bases, with 10 bases between them. This CDR3 region has 14 residues. The CDR3 spells CASSFIGVNTEAFF. CDR3 bases: TGCGCCAGCAGCTTTATCGGGGTTAACACTGAAGCTTTCTTT. The full variable domain, its missing parts supplied by reference TRBV5-1 and TRBJ1-1, is KAGVTQTPRYLIKTRGQQVTLSCSPISGHRSVSWYQQTPGQGLQFLFEYFSETQRNKGNFPGRFSGRQFSNSRSEMNVSTLELGDSALYLCASSFIGVNTEAFFGQGTRLTVV.

This clonotype was seen a few times. CDR3 DNA sequence: TGTGCCAGCAGCTTAAACTTCCTGGTTCCCTACAATGAGCAGTTCTTC. Protein: CASSLNFLVPYNEQFF. This chain uses TRBV7-9 with TRBJ2-1; D not certain. The CDR3 has 16 amino acids. V lost 2 bases, J lost 2 bases, and 13 bases lay in between. Germline CDR1 is SEHNR and CDR2 is FQNEAQ (reference sequence).

The table lists this clonotype with many counts. The chain combines TRBV30 with TRBJ1-4, with 7 bases that match TRBD1. The trim removed 1 base at V and 7 bases at J, leaving 3 bases unmatched. The CDR3 has 13 amino acids. Germline V lookup: CDR1 GTSNPN, CDR2 SVGIG (reference sequence). The CDR3 reads CAWSGAGGEKLFF. DNA for the CDR3: TGTGCCTGGAGTGGCGCAGGGGGTGAAAAACTGTTTTTT.

In this sample, this clonotype turned up many times. J is TRBJ2-5 and V is TRBV2; 8 nucleotides match TRBD1. The V segment lost 6 bases and the J segment 5 bases; nucleotides outside the gene matches: 8. Germline V gene sequence: CDR1 SNHLY, CDR2 FYNNEI. The CDR3 totals 14 residues. The CDR3 coding sequence is TGTGCCAGCAGCGACCTGACAGGGGCTGAGACCCAGTACTTC. Translating it yields CASSDLTGAETQYF.

This clonotype has at least ten counts. The chain has TRBV25-1 and TRBJ2-7, with 9 bases matching TRBD1. The J segment lost 6 bases and the V segment lost 6 bases, leaving 9 bases of the junction unmatched. The germline gives CDR1 MGHDK, CDR2 SYGVNS. This CDR3 has 14 amino acids. The CDR3 here is CASREPGQGSEQYF. Written as DNA, the CDR3 is TGTGCCAGCAGGGAGCCGGGACAGGGAAGCGAGCAGTACTTC.

With regard to this clonotype: A much larger clonotype is one base distant, so this may be a read error. The rearrangement links TRBV6-5 to TRBJ2-7; 10 nucleotides match TRBD2. CDR3 length: 17 residues. The germline CDR1 and CDR2 sequences are MNHEY and SVGAGI. V was clipped by 4 bases and J by 7 bases; unmatched bases: 16. The CDR3 here is CASSSPPWSGRGNEQYF. The CDR3 coding sequence is TGTGCCAGCAGTTCTCCCCCGTGGAGCGGGAGGGGGAATGAGCAGTACTTC.

This clonotype was seen at least ten times. The chain recombines TRBV6-1 with TRBJ1-5, with D perhaps TRBD1 (6 bases). The CDR3 has 12 amino acids. V was shortened by 9 bases and J by 7 bases, with 13 bases between the two germline ends. Germline values: CDR1 MNHNS, CDR2 SASEGT. The CDR3 sequence is CASSQQGQPQHF. In DNA, the CDR3 is TGTGCCAGTAGCCAACAGGGCCAGCCCCAGCATTTT.

This clonotype was detected ten times or more. The chain links TRBV6-1 to TRBJ1-2, with 7 bases aligning to TRBD1. Germline loops: CDR1 MNHNS, CDR2 SASEGT. V dropped 6 bases and J dropped 4; count of bases not matched to a gene: 5. CDR3 length equals 13 residues. The CDR3: CASSSTGAYGYTF. For the CDR3, the DNA is TGTGCCAGCAGCTCCACAGGGGCCTATGGCTACACCTTC.

This clonotype was recorded a few times. The V and J genes are TRBV7-9 and TRBJ1-4; no reliable D call. The CDR3 is 13 amino acids. With 5 bases removed from V and 3 bases from J, the gap between germline ends came to 7 bases. Germline V lookup: CDR1 SEHNR, CDR2 FQNEAQ (reference sequence). CDR3 nucleotides: TGTGCCAGCAGCGCGGAGGCTAATGAAAAACTGTTTTTT. Its translation is CASSAEANEKLFF.